These 10 T cell receptor beta chains were sequenced from one sample in a study of blood T cell repertoires in COVID-19. The table came from immunoSEQ multiplex PCR; TCRdb's copy has only in-frame clones and leaves some out. The table lists 13,000 to 15,000 clones, about 83% of them singletons. Sequenced input: peripheral blood. The receptors originated from a woman aged 60-75 years with acute or convalescent COVID-19.

V usage is TRBV2 and J usage is TRBJ1-2; possible D gene TRBD1, 6 bases. In germline, CDR1 is SNHLY, CDR2 FYNNEI. The CDR3 runs to 14 residues. The germline V and J ends were trimmed by 4 bases and 8 bases, with 17 bases remaining between them. The CDR3 protein is CASSGTVIPAGYTF. The CDR3 region has the DNA TGTGCCAGCAGTGGGACAGTCATACCAGCGGGCTACACCTTC.

V is TRBV28 and J is TRBJ2-7; D call uncertain. V lost 6 bases and J 3 bases, leaving 15 bases between the germline ends. Germline assignment: CDR1 MDHEN and CDR2 SYDVKM. There are 14 residues in the CDR3. CDR3 nucleotide sequence: TGTGCCAGCAGAAAACTACACCCGAACTACGAGCAGTACTTC. As protein: CASRKLHPNYEQYF.

The genes are TRBV27 and TRBJ2-5, with 7 bases lining up with TRBD1. The ends lost 6 bases at V and 0 bases at J; junction bases unmatched: 1. The germline CDR1 and CDR2 sequences are MNHEY and SMNVEV (reference sequence). This CDR3 contains 13 residues. The CDR3 sequence is CASRDRYQETQYF. The CDR3 bases are TGTGCCAGCAGGGACAGGTACCAAGAGACCCAGTACTTC.

This chain links TRBV5-8 with TRBJ2-5, with 10 nucleotides matching TRBD1. This CDR3 contains 15 residues. In germline, CDR1 is SGHTS, CDR2 YDEGEE. The V gene end was trimmed by 4 bases and the J gene end by 4 bases; junction bases not matched to a gene: 7. The CDR3 sequence is CASSSGTGESETQYF. CDR3 coding DNA: TGTGCCAGCAGCAGTGGGACAGGGGAGTCAGAGACCCAGTACTTC.

The chain recombines TRBV7-8 with TRBJ1-2, with D unresolved. Per the germline V gene, CDR1 is SGHVS and CDR2 is FQNEAQ. Trimming pared 1 base from V and 4 bases from J, leaving 10 bases between. CDR3 length: 14 amino acids. DNA for the CDR3: TGTGCCAGCAGCTTAGGCAGAAGTTCCTATGGCTACACCTTC. Residues: CASSLGRSSYGYTF.

This clone appeared a few times. The chain links TRBV14 to TRBJ1-1; tentative D call: TRBD1 (5 bases). Germline CDR1 is SGHDN and CDR2 is FVKESK. The CDR3 spans 13 residues. Between the trimmed V and J ends, which lost 1 base and 10 bases, there was a span of 13 bases. CDR3 nucleotide sequence: TGTGCCAGCAGCCAAGTAACGCCGGGGGGAGCTTTCTTT. The encoded protein is CASSQVTPGGAFF.

This chain joins TRBV30 and TRBJ1-3; 9 bases line up with TRBD1. V gave up 2 bases and J gave up 0 bases; unmatched junction bases: 26. Germline CDR1 is GTSNPN and CDR2 is SVGIG (reference sequence). The CDR3 is made up of 23 amino acids. In DNA, the CDR3 is TGTGCCTGGAGTCGGGATGCCCCAATCCGGGACAGGGCACCTACTGGCTCTGGAAACACCATATATTTT. Translating it yields CAWSRDAPIRDRAPTGSGNTIYF.

This chain uses TRBV24-1 with TRBJ2-5, with 10 bases lining up with TRBD1. V trimming: 4 bases; J trimming: 7 bases; junction bases outside the gene matches: 11. CDR3 length: 16 amino acids. Germline V gene sequence: CDR1 KGHDR, CDR2 SFDVKD. DNA of the CDR3: TGTGCCACCAGTGACCCCGGGACAGGGGACCTTAGGACCCAGTACTTC. Translating it yields CATSDPGTGDLRTQYF.

V is TRBV5-5 and J is TRBJ1-1; 7 bases align to TRBD1. Trimming removed 4 bases from V and 6 bases from J; junction bases left unmatched: 3. Germline V lookup: CDR1 SGHKS, CDR2 YYEKEE (reference sequence). This CDR3 has 12 residues. The CDR3 here is CASSPRGAEAFF. In DNA form, the CDR3 reads TGTGCCAGCAGCCCCAGGGGGGCTGAAGCTTTCTTT. Full variable domain (rest looked up from reference TRBV5-5 and TRBJ1-1): DAGVTQSPTHLIKTRGQQVTLRCSPISGHKSVSWYQQVLGQGPQFIFQYYEKEERGRGNFPDRFSARQFPNYSSELNVNALLLGDSALYLCASSPRGAEAFFGQGTRLTVV.

CDR3 sequence: CASSLDRGYGYTF. CDR3 DNA: TGTGCCAGCAGTTTGGACAGGGGGTATGGCTACACCTTC. This chain joins TRBV12-3 or TRBV12-4 and TRBJ1-2; 10 bases are a match to TRBD1. V shed 3 bases and J 5 bases; nucleotides not matched to a gene: 0. The CDR3 runs to 13 residues.